These 27 T cell receptor beta chains share one sample of origin, sequenced in a study of shared clonotypes between healthy human individuals (dated by TCRdb to 2020 to 2021). The library was prepared using the immunoSEQ multiplex PCR assay. The source is immuneACCESS, and TCRdb retained only in-frame sequences with V and J called. Part of the clones is not carried over; for the studies checked, unresolved V genes explain less than half of this, and the remainder is unexplained. In all, the sample holds roughly 650,000 clones, and 95% to 96% of those were seen once. The ten most abundant clones make up around 0.1% of the sample. CD8 naive samples were obtained by positive selection for CCR7 among CD45RO-negative cells, yielding a CD45RA+CCR7+ population from which TemRA cells were excluded. The sequenced material came from naive CD8+ T cells sorted from blood. What the cell subset or site label conveys for this sample: CD45RA+CCR7+. Source of these receptors: a woman under 40 in good health.

This clone was seen a single time. The rearrangement uses TRBV11-2 and TRBJ1-1, with D hard to call. Germline-derived CDR1 and CDR2 are SGHAT and FQNNGV. CDR3 size: 12 residues. V lost 7 bases to trimming and J lost 7 bases, with 13 bases between them. The CDR3 nucleotides are TGTGCCAGCACCCAAGGAGAACATGAAGCTTTCTTT. Translation gives CASTQGEHEAFF. Looking up the rest from reference TRBV11-2 and TRBJ1-1 gives the full variable domain: EAGVAQSPRYKIIEKRQSVAFWCNPISGHATLYWYQQILGQGPKLLIQFQNNGVVDDSQLPKDRFSAERLKGVDSTLKIQPAKLEDSAVYLCASTQGEHEAFFGQGTRLTVV.

This clone is a singleton in its sample. The chain links TRBV13 to TRBJ2-1, with 9 bases identical to TRBD2. This CDR3 contains 16 residues. Germline CDR1 reads PRHDT; CDR2 reads FYEKMQ (reference sequence). V shed 5 bases and J 7 bases; nucleotides not matched to a gene: 12. The CDR3 region is CASSPFGAGGPNEQFF. DNA of the CDR3: TGTGCCAGCAGCCCCTTCGGGGCGGGAGGGCCAAATGAGCAGTTCTTC.

This chain uses TRBV7-9 with TRBJ2-4, with D hard to call. The length of the CDR3 is 12 residues. Trimming removed 5 bases from V and 6 bases from J, with 8 bases in between. Germline assignment: CDR1 SEHNR and CDR2 FQNEAQ (reference sequence). CDR3 sequence (DNA): TGTGCCAGCAGCCTCCCGTCAAACATTCAGTACTTC. It specifies CASSLPSNIQYF.

The chain employs TRBV19 and TRBJ2-5; 10 bases line up with TRBD2. The last part of the DNA fits TRBJ2-7 better; the J call may be wrong. Germline lookup yields CDR1 LNHDA and CDR2 SQIVND (reference sequence). The CDR3 length is 15 residues. CDR3 protein: CASSVASGRLYEQYF. Here the CDR3 DNA reads TGTGCCAGTAGTGTAGCTAGCGGGAGACTCTACGAGCAGTACTTC.

The chain couples TRBV11-2 to TRBJ2-7; 7 positions agree with TRBD2. V was clipped by 3 bases and J by 3 bases; unmatched bases: 5. CDR3 length equals 14 residues. Germline CDR1 SGHAT, CDR2 FQNNGV. CDR3 nucleotides: TGTGCCAGCAGCTTTGGGGGGGAAGGCTACGAGCAGTACTTC. Its protein is CASSFGGEGYEQYF.

V usage is TRBV5-1 and J usage is TRBJ2-3; 9 nucleotides match TRBD2. The CDR3 contains 17 residues. V was pared by 1 base and J by 2 bases, with 8 bases of the junction left unmatched. Germline lookup yields CDR1 SGHRS and CDR2 YFSETQ. In DNA form, the CDR3 reads TGCGCCAGCAGCTTGCGCGGGGGGGTTCTCCTCACAGATACGCAGTATTTT. This sequence encodes CASSLRGGVLLTDTQYF.

The J gene is TRBJ2-1, the V gene TRBV4-1; unclear D gene. The CDR3 extends over 11 amino acids. Germline-derived CDR1 and CDR2 are MGHRA and YSYEKL. The V end lost 2 bases, the J end lost 10 bases, and 6 bases lay between the germline ends. The CDR3 coding sequence is TGCGCCAGCAGCCAAAATTGGGAGCAGTTCTTC. This sequence encodes CASSQNWEQFF.

V usage is TRBV5-4 and J usage is TRBJ1-4; D gene uncertain. Per the germline V gene, CDR1 is SGHNT and CDR2 is YYREEE (reference sequence). This CDR3 region has 14 residues. Trimming took off 4 bases at V and 7 bases at J, with 14 bases between the two ends. CDR3 nucleotide sequence: TGTGCCAGCAGCCAGGAGGGAATGAGTGAAAAACTGTTTTTT. It specifies CASSQEGMSEKLFF.

The chain links TRBV7-9 to TRBJ2-2, with D unresolved. Per germline, CDR1 SEHNR and CDR2 FQNEAQ (reference sequence). The CDR3 has 13 residues. With 5 bases removed from V and 5 bases from J, the gap between germline ends came to 9 bases. CDR3 bases: TGTGCCAGCAGCACCGCCCAAACCGGGGAGCTGTTTTTT. Its translation: CASSTAQTGELFF.

This sequence joins TRBV7-9 and TRBJ2-3; 7 bases agree with TRBD1. Losses at the gene ends were 5 bases for V and 0 bases for J; bases not matched to a gene: 2. Germline CDR1 SEHNR, CDR2 FQNEAQ (reference sequence). The CDR3 length is 14 residues. The CDR3 sequence: CASSEGGSTDTQYF. CDR3 nucleotide sequence: TGTGCCAGCAGCGAAGGGGGCAGCACAGATACGCAGTATTTT.

V and J are TRBV2 and TRBJ1-5; D might be TRBD1 (6 bases). CDR3 length: 13 amino acids. Looked up from germline, CDR1 is SNHLY and CDR2 is FYNNEI. V lost 3 bases and J 6 bases, leaving 9 bases between the germline ends. For the CDR3, the DNA is TGTGCCAGCAGTGACGCAGGGGTTCAGCCCCAGCATTTT. Amino acids: CASSDAGVQPQHF.

The V and J genes are TRBV5-1 and TRBJ2-7; D is unclear. The V gene lost 0 bases and the J gene lost 3 bases, with 13 bases spanning the gap. The CDR3 length is 15 residues. Germline V gives CDR1 SGHRS, CDR2 YFSETQ. The CDR3 bases are TGCGCCAGCAGCTTGGATGCGGAATTGGGCTACGAGCAGTACTTC. This encodes CASSLDAELGYEQYF.

V and J are TRBV7-2 and TRBJ2-1, with 8 bases identical to TRBD2. Germline CDR1 and CDR2: SGHTA and FQGNSA. Trimming removed 1 base from V and 0 bases from J; junction bases left unmatched: 5. The CDR3 extends over 17 amino acids. CDR3 sequence (DNA): TGTGCCAGCAGCTTAGGAGCGGGGGCAATCTCCTACAATGAGCAGTTCTTC. This codes for CASSLGAGAISYNEQFF.

The chain recombines TRBV4-1 with TRBJ2-1; 8 bases agree with TRBD1. CDR3 length equals 14 residues. Germline V lookup: CDR1 MGHRA, CDR2 YSYEKL. With V trimmed by 5 bases and J by 7 bases, 7 bases remained unmatched. The CDR3 DNA reads TGCGCCAGCAGCTCGCAGGGGGCTGGAAATGAGCAGTTCTTC. This gives the protein CASSSQGAGNEQFF.

The rearrangement uses TRBV30 and TRBJ2-1; unclear D gene. The CDR3 runs to 16 residues. V was cut by 0 bases and J by 0 bases, with 12 bases left in between. Looked up from germline, CDR1 is GTSNPN and CDR2 is SVGIG (reference sequence). In DNA, the CDR3 is TGTGCCTGGAGTGTATCGGAATTACCCTCCTACAATGAGCAGTTCTTC. The encoded protein is CAWSVSELPSYNEQFF.

This chain links TRBV13 with TRBJ2-1; TRBD2 matches 9 bases. V was pared by 1 base and J by 6 bases, with 4 bases of the junction left unmatched. This CDR3 is built from 15 residues. Germline CDR1 reads PRHDT; CDR2 reads FYEKMQ (reference sequence). Here the CDR3 reads CASSLDLAGANEQFF. Written as DNA, the CDR3 is TGTGCCAGCAGCTTAGACTTAGCGGGAGCCAATGAGCAGTTCTTC.

This chain uses TRBV13 with TRBJ2-1; D gene unclear. CDR1 is PRHDT and CDR2 is FYEKMQ in the germline V gene (reference sequence). V was shortened by 5 bases and J by 8 bases, with 7 bases between the two germline ends. This CDR3 contains 11 residues. The chain's CDR3 is CASSTRHEQFF. The CDR3 DNA reads as TGTGCCAGCAGCACTCGTCATGAGCAGTTCTTC.

This clone appeared a single time. The rearrangement joins TRBV5-4 to TRBJ1-2; the D is unclear. The CDR3 totals 14 residues. V was trimmed by 0 bases and J by 6 bases, leaving 12 bases between them. Germline CDR1 SGHNT, CDR2 YYREEE (reference sequence). The CDR3 spells CASSLGVGRDGYTF. Written as DNA, the CDR3 is TGTGCCAGCAGCTTGGGGGTCGGAAGGGATGGCTACACCTTC.

V gene TRBV27 combines with J gene TRBJ1-5; D ambiguous. In germline, CDR1 is MNHEY, CDR2 SMNVEV (reference sequence). The CDR3 runs to 13 residues. V was clipped by 3 bases and J by 2 bases, with 5 bases between them. The CDR3 region has the DNA TGTGCCAGCAGTTTGACTGGCAATCAGCCCCAGCATTTT. As protein: CASSLTGNQPQHF.

The CDR3 DNA follows: TGCAGCGATGGGACAGCGCGGTTCTTC. Residues: CSDGTARFF. The gene calls are TRBV29-1 and TRBJ2-1; 7 nucleotides line up with TRBD1. CDR3 length equals 9 residues. Germline-derived CDR1 and CDR2 are SQVTM and ANQGSEA. J lost 15 bases, V lost 7 bases, and 6 bases had no gene match.

This chain links TRBV4-1 with TRBJ1-1; D call uncertain. The CDR3 has 12 residues. Per the germline V gene, CDR1 is MGHRA and CDR2 is YSYEKL. V lost 4 bases, J lost 5 bases, and 8 bases lay in between. The CDR3: CASSREGTEAFF. DNA for the CDR3: TGCGCCAGCAGCCGTGAGGGTACTGAAGCTTTCTTT.

This clone was counted a single time. V usage is TRBV4-1 and J usage is TRBJ2-3; 9 bases fit TRBD2. Germline V gene data show CDR1 as MGHRA and CDR2 as YSYEKL. The CDR3 has 17 amino acids. Germline trimming cut 0 bases from V and 5 bases from J; bases unmatched to any gene: 9. CDR3 protein: CASSQDEASGVGDTQYF. The CDR3 nucleotides are TGCGCCAGCAGCCAAGATGAGGCTAGCGGGGTGGGAGATACGCAGTATTTT.

The chain employs TRBV20-1 and TRBJ2-1; 8 bases align to TRBD2. Germline values: CDR1 DFQATT, CDR2 SNEGSKA (reference sequence). This CDR3 has 11 amino acids. V was pared by 3 bases and J by 15 bases, with 7 bases of the junction left unmatched. DNA for the CDR3: TGCAGTGCTAGTCAACTAGCGGACCGGTTCTTC. Its protein is CSASQLADRFF.

On this clone: Distinct nucleotide sequences in the sample also encode this CDR3. V is TRBV7-9 and J is TRBJ1-1; no clear D. This CDR3 comprises 12 residues. The V gene lost 7 bases and the J gene lost 5 bases, with 11 bases spanning the gap. The germline gives CDR1 SEHNR, CDR2 FQNEAQ (reference sequence). The CDR3 coding sequence is TGTGCCAGCACCCCGGGTGGAACTGAAGCTTTCTTT. This translates into CASTPGGTEAFF.

The chain carries TRBV27 and TRBJ2-3; D is perhaps TRBD2 (6 bases). The germline V gene encodes CDR1 MNHEY and CDR2 SMNVEV (reference sequence). There are 11 residues in the CDR3. Deletions cut 5 bases from V and 6 bases from J, with 6 bases between. DNA of the CDR3: TGTGCCAGCAGTGGGGGGGATACGCAGTATTTT. It specifies CASSGGDTQYF.

To note about this clone: Within the sample, other DNA sequences also encode this same CDR3. The chain joins TRBV19 to TRBJ2-5; no reliable D call. The CDR3 is 13 amino acids. The V gene lost 0 bases and the J gene lost 5 bases, with 7 bases spanning the gap. Germline V gives CDR1 LNHDA, CDR2 SQIVND (reference sequence). The CDR3, as DNA: TGTGCCAGTAGTATAGATGGCGAGGAGACCCAGTACTTC. This codes for CASSIDGEETQYF.

The chain is built from TRBV27 and TRBJ1-1, with a tentative D call TRBD1 (6 bases). Germline loops: CDR1 MNHEY, CDR2 SMNVEV (reference sequence). CDR3 length: 15 amino acids. V was cut by 5 bases and J by 3 bases, with 16 bases left in between. CDR3 protein: CASSLATGPHTEAFF. The CDR3 nucleotides are TGTGCCAGCAGTCTCGCGACAGGACCGCACACTGAAGCTTTCTTT.